Listed below are T cell receptor beta chains from one sample, sequenced in a study of tumor-infiltrating lymphocytes in primary liver carcinoma. In TCRdb, the multiplex PCR reads were re-called with MiXCR into one record per CDR3 protein. Here the sample spans more than 50,000 distinct CDR3 sequences, about 73% being singletons. Specimen: liver tumor tissue from sampling region 2. The receptors come from a man in his forties or fifties with primary liver carcinoma and hepatitis B virus infection. CDR3s include the opening cysteine and the closing phenylalanine or tryptophan. The D gene is left open where the match is weak. The size field is filled for only some rows; it gives once, few, many or a size class.

J	size	D	V	DNA	CDR3
TRBJ2-3	.	TRBD2	TRBV30	TGTGCCTGGAGTACCCAACTGGGTAGCGGGTTGCTCGTTTCCCCAGATACGCAGTATTTT	CAWSTQLGSGLLVSPDTQYF
TRBJ2-1	.	.	TRBV11-1	TGTACCAGCGGCTTAGGCCTGGGACTTCCTACGCATGAACAGTTCTTC	CTSGLGLGLPTHEQFF
TRBJ1-1	.	TRBD1	TRBV29-1	TGCAGCGCATCGGGACAGATGAACACTGAAGTTTTCTTT	CSASGQMNTEVFF
TRBJ2-3	.	.	TRBV6-5	TGTGCCAGCAGTTACTCGGCGCATGTGGCCCCAGATACGCAGTATTTT	CASSYSAHVAPDTQYF
TRBJ2-3	.	.	TRBV11-3	TGTGCCAGCAACTTAGAAGCTCGTTCCACAGATACGCAGTATTTT	CASNLEARSTDTQYF
TRBJ2-7	.	.	TRBV7-2	TGTGCCAGCAGCTTAGACAAAGGCCCCTACGAGCAGTACTTC	CASSLDKGPYEQYF
TRBJ2-2	.	TRBD2	TRBV6-1	TGCGCCAGCTGGGGACTAGCGGGCGCGAACATCGGGGAGCTGTTTTTT	CASWGLAGANIGELFF
TRBJ1-1	.	.	TRBV20-1	TGCAGTGCTAGGACGGGGGAAGGGGACACTGAAGCTTTCTTT	CSARTGEGDTEAFF
TRBJ2-1	few	.	TRBV6-6	TGTGCCACCTCCCTCCCCCGGGGCAACTACAATGAGCAGTTCTTC	CATSLPRGNYNEQFF
TRBJ2-7	once	TRBD2	TRBV11-2	TGTGCCAGCAGCTTAGTGGGAGGGAGCTCATACGAGCACTACTTC	CASSLVGGSSYEHYF
TRBJ2-1	.	.	TRBV11-2	TGTGCCAGCAGCTTAAATGTCGCCTATAAGCAATTCTTC	CASSLNVAYKQFF
TRBJ2-1	many	.	TRBV5-4	TGTGCCGGGGGAGCGGGCCAATACAATGAGCAGTTCTTC	CAGGAGQYNEQFF
TRBJ2-3	.	TRBD2	TRBV4-1	TGCGCCAGCAACCCGTCAATCGGCGGGAGTATTGAAGATACCCAGTATTTT	CASNPSIGGSIEDTQYF
TRBJ1-2	many	.	TRBV30	TGTGCCTGGAGTGGCGGACAGTATGGCTACACCTTC	CAWSGGQYGYTF
TRBJ2-1	.	.	TRBV11-2	TGTGCCAACGGCTTAGGGTGGGGGGCGGGACACTTTAGTAATGAGCAGTTCTTC	CANGLGWGAGHFSNEQFF
TRBJ2-1	.	.	TRBV5-6	TGTGCCAGCAGCCCAGTGGTAGGGAGCTCCTACAAAGAGCAGTCCTTC	CASSPVVGSSYKEQSF
TRBJ2-5	many	.	TRBV28	TGTGCCAGCAGCTCCCAGGGTCCAGGGCCAAACCACGAAACAAGAGAGACCCAGTACTTC	CASSSQGPGPNHETRETQYF
TRBJ2-4	.	.	TRBV6-5	TGTGCCAGCAGCCAAATATTGCCAGGGGTTCAGTACTTC	CASSQILPGVQYF
TRBJ2-1	.	.	TRBV14	TGTTCCAGCAGCCAAGGTCTTAGGTCATACAATGAGCAGTTCTTC	CSSSQGLRSYNEQFF
TRBJ2-1	many	.	TRBV29-1	TGCAGCGTTGAAGATCCCGGGAGCGCCTACAATGAGCAGTTCTTC	CSVEDPGSAYNEQFF
TRBJ2-1	.	.	TRBV19	TGTGCCAGTAGTCAGGGAGCTCCGCTCGATGAGCTGTTCTTC	CASSQGAPLDELFF
TRBJ2-4	medium-sized	.	TRBV11-2	TGTGCCAGCGGCTTAAGTTCAGAGGGGGAAAACATTCAGTACTTC	CASGLSSEGENIQYF
TRBJ2-4	.	.	TRBV11-2	TGTGCCAACAGCTTTCAGGAGGGAACGGTTCAGTACTTC	CANSFQEGTVQYF
TRBJ2-1	many	.	TRBV6-5	TGTGCCAGCAGTTACTCTAACAGTCTTGATGAGCAGTTCTTC	CASSYSNSLDEQFF
TRBJ2-7	.	.	TRBV18	TGTGCCAGCTCACCCACCTCCTCCTACGAGCAGTACTTC	CASSPTSSYEQYF
TRBJ2-1	.	.	TRBV28	TGTGCCAGCAGTTTATCAGGGACTGGGTCCGAGCAGTTCTTC	CASSLSGTGSEQFF
TRBJ2-1	many	.	TRBV29-1	TGCAGCGTTGATAGTCTGGGGGAGTCCTACAATGAGCAGTTCTTC	CSVDSLGESYNEQFF
TRBJ2-7	.	.	TRBV29-1	TGCTTCGGAAGGGTTGCCTACGAGCAGTACTTT	CFGRVAYEQYF
TRBJ2-3	.	TRBD2	TRBV7-6	TGTGCCAGCAGCTTTGGCGGGAGCGGGACAGATACGCAGTATTTT	CASSFGGSGTDTQYF
TRBJ2-7	once	.	TRBV10-3	TGTGCCATCAGCGTCAGGCAAGGGAAGCACGAGCAGTACTTC	CAISVRQGKHEQYF
TRBJ2-3	once	.	TRBV3-1	TGTGCCAGCAGCCAAGAAGGTATTCGGCGGTCGGGGACTAGCACAGATACGCAGTATTTT	CASSQEGIRRSGTSTDTQYF
TRBJ2-7	medium-sized	.	TRBV11-1	TGTGCCAGCAGCTTACTCGGACCCTACGAGCAGTACTTC	CASSLLGPYEQYF
TRBJ1-2	.	.	TRBV11-2	TGTGTCAGCAGCTTAGGACCGGTTGTCTATGGCTACACTTTC	CVSSLGPVVYGYTF
TRBJ2-2	.	.	TRBV11-3	TGTGCCAGCAGCTTAGGACGGGTCGACACAGGGGAGCTGTTTTTT	CASSLGRVDTGELFF
TRBJ2-3	many	.	TRBV10-1	TGCGCCAGCAGTGAGTCGGTGCCGACGGCCGGTACGCAGTATTTT	CASSESVPTAGTQYF